This T cell receptor beta chain emerged from a study of human T cells and chemical hapten exposure. Background on the study: Sensitizing treatment utilized 2% DPC over a roughly 2 cm by roughly 2 cm portion of upper inner arm skin.

In the case of this clonotype: Its target is unknown.

In germline, CDR1 is MNHNY, CDR2 SVGAGI (reference sequence). With 6 bases clipped from V and 6 bases from J, the junction kept 13 bases outside the gene matches. The CDR3 runs 16 residues. TCRdb re-analysed the RACE reads in MiXCR, keeping a single row per CDR3 protein. Counted here are over 130,000 distinct CDR3 sequences, about 12% occurring once; the ten biggest clones make up around 1.4%. Time point reported: patch test 2, 6 weeks after DPC sensitization. Treatment: therapeutic diphenylcyclopropenone sensitization with weekly scalp DPC. Samples of blood were obtained prior to the application of each patch test. General observations from the study: Expanded TCR counts at PT1 were positively correlated with the patch test score.

The chain couples TRBV6-6 to TRBJ2-1; 8 positions agree with TRBD2. Sequencing used whole blood, obtained in connection with sensitization to the hapten diphenylcyclopropenone (DPC). The TCR was taken from a woman aged 45-60 years with alopecia areata. Some clones in this sample may be carry-over from other donors' samples. This CDR3 is CASSPLAGVEGNEQFF. The CDR3 DNA is TGTGCCAGCAGCCCCCTAGCGGGCGTGGAAGGCAATGAGCAGTTCTTC.